The present T cell receptor (beta chain) was sequenced within a study of memory CD8 T cells in hepatitis C reinfection. Study-level background: A couple of donors resolved primary infection, then developed chronic reinfection. Between 12 and 24 weeks after reinfection detection, late samples were drawn.

The time point was: late/post reinfection, 12 to 24 weeks after detection. No in vitro expansion preceded TCR sequencing of the sorted cells. Donors came from people who inject drugs enrolled in HEPCO, Canada. Total naive CD8 T cells were sorted as viable CD3+ CD8+ CD45RO- cells from a couple of donors. The method was immunoSEQ multiplex PCR; TCRdb's version includes in-frame clones alone and lacks a portion of them. The repertoire includes around 45,000 clones, approximately 89% of them detected once, and roughly 0.7% sits in the top ten. The germline gives CDR1 SGDLS, CDR2 YYNGEE. This CDR3 spans 17 amino acids. Losses at the gene ends were 0 bases for V and 9 bases for J; bases not matched to a gene: 9.

The chain combines TRBV9 with TRBJ2-1; 13 bases fit TRBD2. The clonotype was recovered from a man between 18 and 35 years old with hepatitis C virus infection. The sample consisted of naive CD8+ T cells sorted from blood. The CDR3 sequence is CASSVEGGTSGDIEQFF. CDR3 nucleotides: TGTGCCAGCAGCGTAGAGGGAGGGACTAGCGGGGATATTGAGCAGTTCTTC. Combining the CDR3 with reference TRBV9 and TRBJ2-1 gives the whole variable domain DSGVTQTPKHLITATGQRVTLRCSPRSGDLSVYWYQQSLDQGLQFLIQYYNGEERAKGNILERFSAQQFPDLHSELNLSSLELGDSALYFCASSVEGGTSGDIEQFFGPGTRLTVL.